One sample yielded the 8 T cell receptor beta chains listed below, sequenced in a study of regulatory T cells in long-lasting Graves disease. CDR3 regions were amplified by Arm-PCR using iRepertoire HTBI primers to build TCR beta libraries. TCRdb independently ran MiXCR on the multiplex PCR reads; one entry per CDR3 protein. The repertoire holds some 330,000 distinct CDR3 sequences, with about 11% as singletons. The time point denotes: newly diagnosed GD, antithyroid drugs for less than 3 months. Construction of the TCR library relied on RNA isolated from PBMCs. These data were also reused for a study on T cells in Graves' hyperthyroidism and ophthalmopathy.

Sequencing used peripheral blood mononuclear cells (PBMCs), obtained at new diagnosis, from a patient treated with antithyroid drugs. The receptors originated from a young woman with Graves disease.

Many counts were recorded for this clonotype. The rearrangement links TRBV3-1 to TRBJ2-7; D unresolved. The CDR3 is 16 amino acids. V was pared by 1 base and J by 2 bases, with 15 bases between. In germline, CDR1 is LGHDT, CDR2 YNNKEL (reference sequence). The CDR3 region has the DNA TGTGCCAGCAGCCAAGGGGCTAGGCGGAAGGCCTACGAGCAGTACGTC. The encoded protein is CASSQGARRKAYEQYV.

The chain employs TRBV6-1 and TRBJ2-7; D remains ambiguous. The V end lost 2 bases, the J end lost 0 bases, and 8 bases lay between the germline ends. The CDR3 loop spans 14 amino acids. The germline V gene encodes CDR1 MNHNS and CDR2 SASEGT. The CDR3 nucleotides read TGTGCCAGCAGTGAAACTCTGCGCTCCTACGAGCAGTACGTC. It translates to CASSETLRSYEQYV.

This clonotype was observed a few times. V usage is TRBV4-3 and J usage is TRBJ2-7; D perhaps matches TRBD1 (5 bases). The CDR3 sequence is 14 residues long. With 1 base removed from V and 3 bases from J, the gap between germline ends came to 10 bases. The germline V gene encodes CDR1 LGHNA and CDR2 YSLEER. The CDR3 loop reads CASSQGGSDYEQYF. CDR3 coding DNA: TGCGCCAGCAGCCAAGGGGGCAGCGACTACGAGCAGTACTTC.

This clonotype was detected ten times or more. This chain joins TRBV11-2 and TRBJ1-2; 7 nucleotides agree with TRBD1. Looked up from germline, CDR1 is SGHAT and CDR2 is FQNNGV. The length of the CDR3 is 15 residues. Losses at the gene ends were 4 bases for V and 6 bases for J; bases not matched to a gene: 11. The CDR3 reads CASSSPQRQGDGYTF. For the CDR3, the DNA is TGTGCCAGCAGCTCCCCGCAGCGACAGGGAGATGGCTACACCTTC.

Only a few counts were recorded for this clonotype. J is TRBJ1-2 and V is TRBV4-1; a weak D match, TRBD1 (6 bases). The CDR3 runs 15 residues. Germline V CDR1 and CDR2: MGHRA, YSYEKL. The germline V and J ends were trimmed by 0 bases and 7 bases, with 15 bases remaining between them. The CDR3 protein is CASSQDPGGAAGYTF. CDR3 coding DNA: TGCGCCAGCAGCCAAGACCCGGGGGGGGCGGCTGGCTACACCTTC.

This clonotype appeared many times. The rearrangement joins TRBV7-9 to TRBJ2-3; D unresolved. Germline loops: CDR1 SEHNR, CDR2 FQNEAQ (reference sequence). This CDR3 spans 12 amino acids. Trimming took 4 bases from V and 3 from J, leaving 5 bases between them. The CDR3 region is CASSYLTDTQYF. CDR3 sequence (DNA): TGTGCCAGCAGCTATCTAACAGATACGCAGTATTTT.

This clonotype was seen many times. The CDR3 loop is CASSLVTDTEAFF. The CDR3 DNA reads as TGTGCCAGCAGCTTAGTGACAGACACTGAAGCTTTCTTT. The chain couples TRBV7-9 to TRBJ1-1, with D possibly TRBD1 on 5 matching bases. The ends were cut back, 1 base at V and 3 bases at J, with 6 bases in the middle. The germline CDR1 and CDR2 sequences are SEHNR and FQNEAQ (reference sequence). The CDR3 is made up of 13 amino acids. The full variable domain, with the rest looked up from reference TRBV7-9 and TRBJ1-1, is DTGVSQNPRHKITKRGQNVTFRCDPISEHNRLYWYRQTLGQGPEFLTYFQNEAQLEKSRLLSDRFSAERPKGSFSTLEIQRTEQGDSAMYLCASSLVTDTEAFFGQGTRLTVV.

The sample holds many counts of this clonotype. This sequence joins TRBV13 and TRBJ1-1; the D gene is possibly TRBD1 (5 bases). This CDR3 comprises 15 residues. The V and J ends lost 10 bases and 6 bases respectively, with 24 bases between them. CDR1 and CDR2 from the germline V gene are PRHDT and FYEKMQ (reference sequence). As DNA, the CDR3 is TGTGCCATCCACTCCGGGGAAGGGGCTGTGTCTGAAGCTTTCTTT. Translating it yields CAIHSGEGAVSEAFF.